This T cell receptor (beta chain) was observed in a study of T cell repertoires in cytomegalovirus infection (dated by TCRdb to about 2019). Regarding the research as a whole: Recently identified HLA-C-restricted CMV epitopes, whose presentation resists viral immunomodulation, were targeted by peptide stimulations together with well-studied HLA-B-restricted epitopes. The HLA type of each donor mattered for the analysis, because public TCR beta signatures pointed to carriage of CMV infection along with the matching HLA type. Paper-wide results and their limitations: In both this cohort and an independent cohort of some 350 donors, the cumulative frequency of public TCR beta family members distinguished carriers of CMV infection plus the relevant HLA type. The ex vivo response was dominated by HLA-C-restricted CMV-specific TCR beta clonotypes, and the single most frequent clonotype in two of eight donors was supplied by these HLA-C-restricted clonotypes.

Read against the paper, the sample's treatment or condition label means: in vitro stimulation with specific CMV peptide epitopes to enrich CMV-specific T cells. TCRdb names Illumina HiSeq 1500 as the instrument used. TCRdb reanalyzed the raw reads on its own, using fastp at Q25 for trimming and MiXCR for clone calling, and kept in-frame beta chains. Each entry merges the rows of one CDR3 protein and shows their most common DNA and genes. This sample comprises a few hundred thousand distinct CDR3 sequences, approximately 42% of them detected only once. The top ten constitute approximately 40% of the sample. This clonotype occurred a few times. Its binding antigen is unknown. No base quality information exists; no much larger clone differs at one position. Looking up the germline V gene yields CDR1 KGHDR and CDR2 SFDVKD. The CDR3 goes from the cysteine to the phenylalanine over 15 residues. The only DNA kept is the CDR3, 45 bases in frame from the first base. V loses 3 bases at its end and J loses 5 bases; junction bases beyond the gene matches: 6.

This receptor chain uses TRBV24-1 and TRBJ2-1; a stretch of 7 junction bases matches TRBD1. This TCR was sampled from a human donor in good health (CMV status not recorded). Some clones in this sample may be carry-over from other donors' samples. The specimen comprised cultured PBMCs, sampled from culture after CMV antigen stimulation. The sequenced DNA: TGTGCCACCAGTGATGCTGACAGGGTCAACAATGAGCAGTTCTTC. This gives the protein CATSDADRVNNEQFF.